The clone carrying this T cell receptor (beta chain) was counted at least ten times. Its antigen is not identified. It was considered stable Graves' hyperthyroidism when ophthalmopathy did not progress within 18 months. This record belongs to a study of T cells in Graves' hyperthyroidism and ophthalmopathy. From RNA transcripts, TCR beta CDR3 regions were amplified. A first-round RT-PCR of the TCR CDR3 used the HTBI primer set. TCRdb independently ran MiXCR on the multiplex PCR reads; one entry per CDR3 protein. Here the sample spans some 560,000 distinct CDR3 sequences, 12% to 15% being singletons. This CDR3 comprises 15 residues. V lost 1 base, J lost 4 bases, and 3 bases stayed unmatched. Per the germline V gene, CDR1 is MNHEY and CDR2 is SMNVEV (reference sequence). Broader study findings: Ophthalmopathy, which appeared later, was predicted by the model a median about 6.8 months before onset. Ophthalmopathy was separated from stable hyperthyroidism by a 13 V-J model.

Sequences were obtained from blood. V and J are TRBV27 and TRBJ2-1; 8 bases line up with TRBD2. The receptor was isolated from a woman between 35 and 50 years old with Graves' hyperthyroidism. CDR3 sequence: CASSLLSGSYNEQFF. The CDR3 DNA sequence: TGTGCCAGCAGTTTATTAAGCGGGAGTTACAATGAGCAGTTCTTC.